This TCR beta chain was recorded in a study of shared clonotypes between healthy human individuals. The wider study: Researchers assigned three CD4 naive, three CD4 memory, two CD8 naive and one CD8 memory plate to each donor. General study findings and limits: Among non-shared clonotypes, generation probabilities were lower than among those shared by all four donors. What limited the represented genetic and exposure-history diversity was the small number of donors.

TCRdb's table, derived via immunoSEQ multiplex PCR, lists solely in-frame clones and lacks some. The data show around 980,000 clones, with approximately 80% seen just once and 0.55% to 0.7% held by the top ten. Germline V gene data show CDR1 as SGHTA and CDR2 as FQGNSA. The CDR3 is 16 amino acids. V was pared by 2 bases and J by 1 base, with 7 bases of the junction left unmatched. A word on this clone: Its specificity is not known.

This receptor was obtained from a man in his late teens or twenties in good health. Some clones in this sample may be carry-over from other donors' samples. The chain couples TRBV7-2 to TRBJ2-7; 8 bases fit TRBD1. Sequenced input: memory CD4+ T cells from PBMCs. Specified subset: CD45RA-negative fraction. The chain's CDR3 is CASSLYGTGKSYEQYF. The CDR3, as DNA: TGTGCCAGCAGCTTATATGGGACAGGAAAGTCCTACGAGCAGTACTTC. Supplemented by reference TRBV7-2 and TRBJ2-7, the full variable domain reads GAGVSQSPSNKVTEKGKDVELRCDPISGHTALYWYRQSLGQGLEFLIYFQGNSAPDKSGLPSDRFSAERTGGSVSTLTIQRTQQEDSAVYLCASSLYGTGKSYEQYFGPGTRLTVT.